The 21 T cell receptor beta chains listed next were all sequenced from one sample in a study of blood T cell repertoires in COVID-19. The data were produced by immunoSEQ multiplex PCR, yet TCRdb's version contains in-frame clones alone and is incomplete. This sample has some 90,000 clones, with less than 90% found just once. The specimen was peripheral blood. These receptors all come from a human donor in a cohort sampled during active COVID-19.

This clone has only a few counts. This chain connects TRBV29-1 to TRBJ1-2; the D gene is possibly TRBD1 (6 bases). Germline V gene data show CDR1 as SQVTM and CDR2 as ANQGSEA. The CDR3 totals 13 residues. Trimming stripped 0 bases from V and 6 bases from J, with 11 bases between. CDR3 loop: CSVEDRGGHGYTF. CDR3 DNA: TGCAGCGTTGAAGATCGGGGGGGGCATGGCTACACCTTC.

CDR3 bases: TGTGCCAGCAGTCGAGGCGGGAGGGGGTACGAGCAGTACTTC. Its translation: CASSRGGRGYEQYF. The J gene is TRBJ2-7, the V gene TRBV9; 9 bases map to TRBD2. The CDR3 runs 14 residues. Per germline, CDR1 SGDLS and CDR2 YYNGEE. V lost 5 bases and J lost 4; bases outside the gene matches: 7.

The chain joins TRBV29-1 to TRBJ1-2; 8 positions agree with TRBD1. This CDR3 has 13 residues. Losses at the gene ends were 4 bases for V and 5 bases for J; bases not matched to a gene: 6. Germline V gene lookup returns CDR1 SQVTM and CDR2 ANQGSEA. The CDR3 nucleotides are TGCAGCGTTGGTATGGGACAGGTTTATGGCTACACCTTC. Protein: CSVGMGQVYGYTF.

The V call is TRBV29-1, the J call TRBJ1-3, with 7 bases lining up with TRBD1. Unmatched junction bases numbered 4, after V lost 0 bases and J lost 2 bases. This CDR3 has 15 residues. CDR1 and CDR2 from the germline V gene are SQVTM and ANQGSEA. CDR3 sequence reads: CSVEDQRGPGNTIYF. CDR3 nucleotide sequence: TGCAGCGTTGAAGATCAGAGGGGGCCTGGAAACACCATATATTTT.

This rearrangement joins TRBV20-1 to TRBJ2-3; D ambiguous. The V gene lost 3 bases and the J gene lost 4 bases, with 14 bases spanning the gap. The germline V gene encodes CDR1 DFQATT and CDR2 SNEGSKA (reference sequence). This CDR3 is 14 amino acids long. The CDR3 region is CSASNEVQSDTQYF. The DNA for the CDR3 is TGCAGTGCTAGTAACGAAGTACAGTCAGATACGCAGTATTTT.

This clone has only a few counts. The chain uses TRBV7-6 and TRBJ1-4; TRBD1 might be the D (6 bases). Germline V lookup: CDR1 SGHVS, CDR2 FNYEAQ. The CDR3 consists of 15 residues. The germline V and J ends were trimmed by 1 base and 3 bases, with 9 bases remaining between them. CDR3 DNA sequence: TGTGCCAGCAGCTTAGTCGGGGGGCCTAATGAAAAACTGTTTTTT. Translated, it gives CASSLVGGPNEKLFF.

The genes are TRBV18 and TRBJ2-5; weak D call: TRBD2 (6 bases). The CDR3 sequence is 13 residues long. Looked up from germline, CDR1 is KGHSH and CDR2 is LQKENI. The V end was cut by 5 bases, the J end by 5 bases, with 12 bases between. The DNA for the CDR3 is TGTGCCAGCTCATTCTCTAGCGAGGAGACCCAGTACTTC. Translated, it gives CASSFSSEETQYF.

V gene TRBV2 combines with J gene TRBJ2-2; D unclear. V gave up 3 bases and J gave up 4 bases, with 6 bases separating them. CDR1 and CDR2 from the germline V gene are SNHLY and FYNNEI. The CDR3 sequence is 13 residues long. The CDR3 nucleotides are TGTGCCAGCAGTGAGTTCCGCACCGGGGAGCTGTTTTTT. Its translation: CASSEFRTGELFF.

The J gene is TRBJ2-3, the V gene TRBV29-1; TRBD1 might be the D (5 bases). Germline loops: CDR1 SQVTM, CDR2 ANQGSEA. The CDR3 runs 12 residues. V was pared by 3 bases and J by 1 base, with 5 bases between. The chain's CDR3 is CSVDRGTDTQYF. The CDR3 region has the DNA TGCAGCGTTGACAGGGGCACAGATACGCAGTATTTT.

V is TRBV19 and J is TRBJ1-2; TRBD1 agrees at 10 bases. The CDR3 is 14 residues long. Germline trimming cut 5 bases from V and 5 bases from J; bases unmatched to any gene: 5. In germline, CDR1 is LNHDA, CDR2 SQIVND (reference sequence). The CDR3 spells CASSVGQGGYGYTF. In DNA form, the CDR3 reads TGTGCCAGTAGTGTTGGACAGGGGGGATATGGCTACACCTTC.

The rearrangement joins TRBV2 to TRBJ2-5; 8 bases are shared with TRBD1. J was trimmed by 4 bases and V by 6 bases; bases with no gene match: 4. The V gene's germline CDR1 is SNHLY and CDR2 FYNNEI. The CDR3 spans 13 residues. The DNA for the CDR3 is TGTGCCAGCAGACCTGGACAGGGAGAGACCCAGTACTTC. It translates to CASRPGQGETQYF.

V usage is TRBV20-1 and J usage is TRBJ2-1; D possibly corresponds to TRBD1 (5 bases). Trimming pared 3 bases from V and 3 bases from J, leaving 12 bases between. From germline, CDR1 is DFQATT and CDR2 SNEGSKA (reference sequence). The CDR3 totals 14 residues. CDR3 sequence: CSASQGRLYNEQFF. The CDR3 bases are TGCAGTGCTAGTCAGGGAAGACTCTACAATGAGCAGTTCTTC.

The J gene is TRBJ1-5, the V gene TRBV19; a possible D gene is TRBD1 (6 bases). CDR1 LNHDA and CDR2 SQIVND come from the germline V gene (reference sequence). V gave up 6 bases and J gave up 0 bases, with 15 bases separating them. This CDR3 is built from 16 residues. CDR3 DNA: TGTGCCAGTAGCTTAAGGGGGATAAATAGCAATCAGCCCCAGCATTTT. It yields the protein CASSLRGINSNQPQHF. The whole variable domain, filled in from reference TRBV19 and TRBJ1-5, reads DGGITQSPKYLFRKEGQNVTLSCEQNLNHDAMYWYRQDPGQGLRLIYYSQIVNDFQKGDIAEGYSVSREKKESFPLTVTSAQKNPTAFYLCASSLRGINSNQPQHFGDGTRLSIL.

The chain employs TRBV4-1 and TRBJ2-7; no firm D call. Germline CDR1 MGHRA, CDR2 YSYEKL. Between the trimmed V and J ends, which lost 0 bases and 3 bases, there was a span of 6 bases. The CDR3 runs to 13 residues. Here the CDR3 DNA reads TGCGCCAGCAGCCAAGAATCCAACTACGAGCAGTACTTC. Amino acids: CASSQESNYEQYF.

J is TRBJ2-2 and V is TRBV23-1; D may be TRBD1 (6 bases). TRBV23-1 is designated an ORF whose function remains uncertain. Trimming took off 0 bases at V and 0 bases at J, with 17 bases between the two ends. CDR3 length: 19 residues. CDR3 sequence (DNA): TGCGCCAGCAGTCAATCTAAGTCCCGAACAGGGCCGAACACCGGGGAGCTGTTTTTT. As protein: CASSQSKSRTGPNTGELFF.

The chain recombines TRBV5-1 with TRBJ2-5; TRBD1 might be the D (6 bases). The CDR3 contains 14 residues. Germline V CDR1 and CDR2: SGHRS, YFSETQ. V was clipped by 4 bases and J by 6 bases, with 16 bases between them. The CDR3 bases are TGCGCCAGCAGCCCTTTGGGGGCCGAAAAGACCCAGTACTTC. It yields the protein CASSPLGAEKTQYF.

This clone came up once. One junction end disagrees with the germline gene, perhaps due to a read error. CDR3 residues: CASSAWEESTEAFF. The CDR3 DNA reads TGTGCTAGCAGCGCCTGGGAGGAGAGTACTGAAGCTTTCTTT. The J gene is TRBJ1-1, the V gene TRBV7-7; D remains unclear. This CDR3 region has 14 residues. Germline V gene sequence: CDR1 SSHAT, CDR2 FNYEAQ (reference sequence).

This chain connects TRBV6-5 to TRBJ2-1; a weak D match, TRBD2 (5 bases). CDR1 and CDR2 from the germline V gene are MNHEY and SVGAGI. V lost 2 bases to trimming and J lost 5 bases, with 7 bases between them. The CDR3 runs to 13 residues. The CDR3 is CASSYGSHNEQFF. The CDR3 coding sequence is TGTGCCAGCAGTTACGGGAGCCACAATGAGCAGTTCTTC.

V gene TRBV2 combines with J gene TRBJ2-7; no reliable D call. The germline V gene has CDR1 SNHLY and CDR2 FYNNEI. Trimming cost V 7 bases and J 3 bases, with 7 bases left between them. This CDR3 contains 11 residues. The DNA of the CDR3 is TGTGCCAGCACCATACACTACGAGCAGTACTTC. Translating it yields CASTIHYEQYF.

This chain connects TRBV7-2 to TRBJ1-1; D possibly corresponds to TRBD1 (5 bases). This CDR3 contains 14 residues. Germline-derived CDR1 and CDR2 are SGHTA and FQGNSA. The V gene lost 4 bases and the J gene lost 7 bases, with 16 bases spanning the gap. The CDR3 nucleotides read TGTGCCAGCAGCTATATCGGGGGTGTGGGTGAAGCTTTCTTT. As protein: CASSYIGGVGEAFF. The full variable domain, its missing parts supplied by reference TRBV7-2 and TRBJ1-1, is GAGVSQSPSNKVTEKGKDVELRCDPISGHTALYWYRQSLGQGLEFLIYFQGNSAPDKSGLPSDRFSAERTGGSVSTLTIQRTQQEDSAVYLCASSYIGGVGEAFFGQGTRLTVV.

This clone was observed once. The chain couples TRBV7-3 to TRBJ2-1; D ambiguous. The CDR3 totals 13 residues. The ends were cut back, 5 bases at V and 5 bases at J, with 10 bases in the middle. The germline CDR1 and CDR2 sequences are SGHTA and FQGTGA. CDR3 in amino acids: CASSPDPHNEQFF. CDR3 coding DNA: TGTGCCAGCAGCCCAGATCCTCACAATGAGCAGTTCTTC.